This T cell receptor beta chain emerged from a study of metastatic and nonmetastatic thyroid tumors. Study in general: Where malignant and benign thyroid patients were concerned, repertoires were compared across blood and tumor or nodule tissue. Regarding the study as a whole: It was reportedly found that TCR beta diversity was significantly higher in malignant thyroid tumors than in benign nodules, a difference seen in both blood and tumor samples.

Germline CDR1 is LGHDT and CDR2 is YNNKEL (reference sequence). The CDR3 covers 15 residues. A remark on this clone: The target antigen is unknown.

There were no patients who had received any treatment before thyroid surgery. TCRdb re-called clones from the PCR reads using MiXCR. The repertoire holds around 25,000 clones, with approximately 22% as singletons. What was sequenced was adjacent normal tissue. This receptor was identified in a female donor with papillary thyroid cancer or a benign thyroid nodule (not recorded which). Some clones in this sample may be carry-over from other donors' samples. The V and J genes are TRBV3-1 and TRBJ2-7, with 12 bases identical to TRBD2. The tail of the sequence fits TRBJ2-5 better, so the J call may be wrong. The CDR3, as DNA: TGTGCCAGCAGGTATCGGACTAGCGGGATTGAGACCCAGTACTTC. It yields the protein CASRYRTSGIETQYF.